The 21 T cell receptor beta chains presented below share a single source sample, sequenced in a study of T cells in Graves' hyperthyroidism and ophthalmopathy. Amplification targeted TCR beta CDR3 regions from RNA transcripts. With the HTBI primer set, the TCR CDR3 went through a first round of RT-PCR. TCRdb fed the multiplex PCR reads into MiXCR, producing one record per CDR3 protein. This sample has some 720,000 distinct CDR3 sequences, with around 15% found just once. Source material: blood. These receptors all stem from a man between 18 and 29 years old with Graves' hyperthyroidism.

The table lists this clonotype with many counts. The chain combines TRBV2 with TRBJ1-2, with a weak D call TRBD1 (6 bases). Trimming shortened V by 9 bases and J by 4 bases, and 15 bases separated the two germline ends. CDR1 SNHLY and CDR2 FYNNEI come from the germline V gene. The CDR3 extends over 13 amino acids. In DNA, the CDR3 is TGTGCCAGTATTCAGGACAGCTTCTATGGCTACACCTTC. Protein product: CASIQDSFYGYTF.

This clonotype was recorded a few times. The CDR3 region is CSGAGALRETQYF. In DNA form, the CDR3 reads TGCAGTGGAGCGGGAGCCCTTCGGGAGACCCAGTACTTC. The chain carries TRBV20-1 and TRBJ2-5; 8 bases are a match to TRBD2. CDR1 is DFQATT and CDR2 is SNEGSKA in the germline V gene (reference sequence). The CDR3 loop spans 13 amino acids. V shed 7 bases, J shed 5 bases, and the junction held 9 bases outside the gene matches.

This clonotype was counted many times. The gene calls are TRBV6-2 or TRBV6-3 and TRBJ2-7, with 10 bases aligning to TRBD2. V lost 0 bases to trimming and J lost 5 bases; unmatched junction nucleotides: 7. This CDR3 has 16 residues. Germline V gene lookup returns CDR1 MNHEY and CDR2 SVGEGT. The CDR3 DNA follows: TGTGCCAGCAGTTACTCGAGGGCTAGCGGGAGTGACGAGCAGTACTTC. It specifies CASSYSRASGSDEQYF.

This clonotype was detected only a few times. V usage is TRBV15 and J usage is TRBJ2-7, with TRBD1 identical over 7 bases. Germline V gene sequence: CDR1 LNHNV, CDR2 YYDKDF (reference sequence). V gave up 3 bases and J gave up 4 bases; unmatched junction bases: 3. This CDR3 has 13 residues. As DNA, the CDR3 is TGTGCCACCAGCAGCTACAGGGGTTACGAGCAGTACTTC. Residues: CATSSYRGYEQYF.

A few counts support this clonotype. V and J are TRBV4-1 and TRBJ2-7; D perhaps matches TRBD2 (5 bases). The V gene lost 3 bases and the J gene lost 6 bases, with 12 bases spanning the gap. This CDR3 contains 13 residues. Germline-derived CDR1 and CDR2 are MGHRA and YSYEKL. CDR3 bases: TGCGCCAGCAGCCACCGGGGAGAGATCGAGCAGTACTTC. Its protein is CASSHRGEIEQYF.

This clonotype was recorded at least ten times. The V gene is TRBV2, the J gene TRBJ2-5, with D tentatively TRBD1 (6 bases). The CDR3 has 13 amino acids. Between the trimmed V and J ends, which lost 8 bases and 0 bases, there was a span of 10 bases. Germline V gene sequence: CDR1 SNHLY, CDR2 FYNNEI. The CDR3 DNA follows: TGTGCCAGCTACGGACAGAACCAAGAGACCCAGTACTTC. Translating it yields CASYGQNQETQYF. Drawing the rest from reference TRBV2 and TRBJ2-5, the complete variable domain is EPEVTQTPSHQVTQMGQEVILRCVPISNHLYFYWYRQILGQKVEFLVSFYNNEISEKSEIFDDQFSVERPDGSNFTLKIRSTKLEDSAMYFCASYGQNQETQYFGPGTRLLVL.

J is TRBJ1-4 and V is TRBV7-9, with 9 bases lining up with TRBD1. The germline CDR1 and CDR2 sequences are SEHNR and FQNEAQ (reference sequence). The V and J ends lost 4 bases and 8 bases, in that order; junction bases with no gene match: 11. This CDR3 contains 16 residues. In DNA form, the CDR3 reads TGTGCCAGCAGCTACCACAGGGGGCCCGGGGAAGAAAAACTGTTTTTT. Encoded protein: CASSYHRGPGEEKLFF.

The chain links TRBV2 to TRBJ1-5, with D perhaps matching TRBD1 (6 bases). Germline values: CDR1 SNHLY, CDR2 FYNNEI. This CDR3 comprises 15 residues. The V and J ends lost 4 bases and 6 bases respectively, with 16 bases between them. Here the CDR3 reads CASSGGQGRTQPQHF. DNA for the CDR3: TGTGCCAGCAGTGGAGGGCAGGGGAGGACTCAGCCCCAGCATTTT.

This clonotype was detected only a few times. The gene calls are TRBV28 and TRBJ2-7; TRBD2 matches 10 bases. J gave up 9 bases and V 6 bases, and 11 bases lay outside the gene matches. The CDR3 sequence is 14 residues long. The germline CDR1 and CDR2 sequences are MDHEN and SYDVKM. This CDR3 is CASSLTSGTVGQYF. The DNA of the CDR3 is TGTGCCAGCAGCCTTACTAGCGGGACCGTAGGGCAGTACTTC.

V and J are TRBV20-1 and TRBJ2-3, with a tentative D call TRBD1 (5 bases). Trimming shortened V by 0 bases and J by 1 base, and 11 bases separated the two germline ends. CDR3 length: 15 residues. The germline CDR1 and CDR2 sequences are DFQATT and SNEGSKA (reference sequence). CDR3 amino acids: CSAREATRGTDTQYF. Written as DNA, the CDR3 is TGCAGTGCTAGAGAGGCTACCAGGGGCACAGATACGCAGTATTTT.

V gene TRBV29-1 combines with J gene TRBJ1-4; D is perhaps TRBD1 (5 bases). The CDR3 is 13 amino acids. V gave up 3 bases and J gave up 7 bases, with 12 bases separating them. Germline V gene data show CDR1 as SQVTM and CDR2 as ANQGSEA. CDR3 loop: CSVDGGNSEKLFF. CDR3 sequence (DNA): TGCAGCGTTGACGGGGGTAATAGTGAAAAACTGTTTTTT. The whole variable domain, remainder taken from reference TRBV29-1 and TRBJ1-4, is SAVISQKPSRDICQRGTSLTIQCQVDSQVTMMFWYRQQPGQSLTLIATANQGSEATYESGFVIDKFPISRPNLTFSTLTVSNMSPEDSSIYLCSVDGGNSEKLFFGSGTQLSVL.

This CDR3 reads CSVRNSSGANVLTF. DNA of the CDR3: TGCAGCGTACGAAACTCATCAGGGGCCAACGTCCTGACTTTC. V and J are TRBV29-1 and TRBJ2-6; D is ambiguous. The ends were cut back, 6 bases at V and 4 bases at J, with 13 bases in the middle. From germline, CDR1 is SQVTM and CDR2 ANQGSEA. The CDR3 is 14 residues long.

This clonotype was counted at least ten times. J is TRBJ2-3 and V is TRBV5-1; D might be TRBD2 (5 bases). V was cut by 1 base and J by 2 bases, with 11 bases left in between. CDR3 size: 15 residues. CDR1 is SGHRS and CDR2 is YFSETQ in the germline V gene. Here the CDR3 DNA reads TGCGCCAGCAGCTTGAGCGGAATTTACACAGATACGCAGTATTTT. Amino acids: CASSLSGIYTDTQYF.

Many counts were recorded for this clonotype. The chain carries TRBV27 and TRBJ2-3; D possibly uses TRBD1 or TRBD2 (5 bases each). Trimming pared 5 bases from V and 2 bases from J, leaving 14 bases between. This CDR3 has 15 amino acids. CDR1 MNHEY and CDR2 SMNVEV come from the germline V gene (reference sequence). CDR3 in amino acids: CASSIGLGTTDTQYF. The CDR3, as DNA: TGTGCCAGCAGTATAGGATTAGGGACCACAGATACGCAGTATTTT.

There are many counts of this clonotype. The chain is built from TRBV2 and TRBJ2-1; 8 bases align to TRBD2. Germline trimming cut 6 bases from V and 4 bases from J; bases unmatched to any gene: 11. CDR1 and CDR2 (germline): SNHLY, FYNNEI. The CDR3 is 16 residues long. The chain's CDR3 is CASRGGLAGYYNEQFF. CDR3 sequence (DNA): TGTGCCAGCAGGGGAGGACTAGCTGGGTATTACAATGAGCAGTTCTTC.

Ten or more counts support this clonotype. The V call is TRBV27, the J call TRBJ1-5; D perhaps matches TRBD1 (6 bases). V shed 5 bases and J shed 1 base, with 9 bases lying between them. This CDR3 spans 14 amino acids. The germline CDR1 and CDR2 sequences are MNHEY and SMNVEV (reference sequence). The CDR3 nucleotides are TGTGCCAGCAGTCCCAGGGGCAGCAATCAGCCCCAGCATTTT. Its translation: CASSPRGSNQPQHF.

This clonotype came up a few times. The chain uses TRBV6-2 or TRBV6-3 and TRBJ2-7; TRBD2 matches 7 bases. Germline values: CDR1 MNHEY, CDR2 SVGEGT. The CDR3 is made up of 15 amino acids. Unmatched junction bases numbered 4, after V lost 2 bases and J lost 0 bases. CDR3 DNA: TGTGCCAGCAGTTACCCCGGGAGGACCTCCTACGAGCAGTACTTC. This gives the protein CASSYPGRTSYEQYF.

The J gene is TRBJ1-3, the V gene TRBV5-1; no reliable D call. CDR3 length: 16 amino acids. V dropped 0 bases and J dropped 0 bases, with 10 bases sitting between them. In germline, CDR1 is SGHRS, CDR2 YFSETQ. The CDR3 bases are TGCGCCAGCAGCTTGGCCGACCATCGCTCTGGAAACACCATATATTTT. It encodes CASSLADHRSGNTIYF. Based on the CDR3 plus reference TRBV5-1 and TRBJ1-3, the full variable domain is KAGVTQTPRYLIKTRGQQVTLSCSPISGHRSVSWYQQTPGQGLQFLFEYFSETQRNKGNFPGRFSGRQFSNSRSEMNVSTLELGDSALYLCASSLADHRSGNTIYFGEGSWLTVV.

The gene calls are TRBV2 and TRBJ2-5, with D tentatively TRBD2 (6 bases). The CDR3 sequence is 13 residues long. The germline gives CDR1 SNHLY, CDR2 FYNNEI. With 3 bases removed from V and 5 bases from J, the gap between germline ends came to 10 bases. The DNA of the CDR3 is TGTGCCAGCAGTGACGGGGGTGGGGAGACCCAGTACTTC. Its translation: CASSDGGGETQYF.

This clonotype has at least ten counts. The chain is built from TRBV28 and TRBJ2-7, with 8 bases aligning to TRBD1. The ends lost 2 bases at V and 2 bases at J; junction bases unmatched: 8. The length of the CDR3 is 16 residues. The V gene's germline CDR1 is MDHEN and CDR2 SYDVKM. The chain's CDR3 is CASSLQWTGRTYEQYF. CDR3 DNA sequence: TGTGCCAGCAGTTTACAATGGACAGGGCGGACCTACGAGCAGTACTTC.

This clonotype was found a few times. The J gene is TRBJ2-6, the V gene TRBV6-1; 7 nucleotides align to TRBD1. Germline V lookup: CDR1 MNHNS, CDR2 SASEGT. V was pared by 3 bases and J by 0 bases, with 2 bases of the junction left unmatched. The CDR3 loop spans 16 amino acids. For the CDR3, the DNA is TGTGCCAGCAGTGATCGGGACAGCTCTGGGGCCAACGTCCTGACTTTC. Translating gives CASSDRDSSGANVLTF.